Described below is a single TCR beta chain sequence and its context. The data are from a study of blood T cell repertoires in COVID-19. Looking at the study overall: Spain, Italy and the United States supplied samples that represented acute and convalescent COVID-19. Nucleic acid was either cDNA or gDNA, and it came from T cells, B-cell-depleted T cells, or PBMCs.

In the source study's methods: Amplification with reference gene primers provided the estimates of nucleated cell counts. TCRdb's table, derived via immunoSEQ multiplex PCR, lists solely in-frame clones and lacks some. The V and J calls and clone size are taken from that table; D and trimming were inferred from the DNA. The table records 50,000 or so clones, 83% of them present only once. The CDR3 totals 13 residues. From germline, CDR1 is MNHNS and CDR2 SASEGT. After removal of 5 bases from V and 5 bases from J, the junction contained 4 bases not matched to a gene. Sequenced: peripheral blood. The rearrangement joins TRBV6-1 to TRBJ2-5; 8 bases are a match to TRBD1. The origin of this receptor is a man between 60 and 75 years old with active COVID-19. CDR3 DNA: TGTGCCAGCAGTTTGGACAGGGTGGAGACCCAGTACTTC. This translates into CASSLDRVETQYF.